This T cell receptor (beta chain) derives from a study of identifying expanded T cells in peripheral blood. The CDR3 consists of 13 residues. Germline V gene data show CDR1 as SGHKS and CDR2 as YYEKEE (reference sequence). V lost 0 bases to trimming and J lost 2 bases, with 5 bases between them. The protocol was immunoSEQ multiplex PCR, while the TCRdb copy is restricted to in-frame clones and leaves out a portion. The sample holds more than 75,000 clones, 88% seen once. Collection occurred without any documented infections or immune events in donors. Whole-study results and caveats: Clone count variance between roughly 2-week samples rose with total template count. Over about two and four weeks, about 15 and 18 clones changed, versus around 1.2 between replicates.

On this clone itself: Antigen: not known.

Specimen: blood. This clonotype was sampled from a person aged 18 to 75 in good health. The chain carries TRBV5-5 and TRBJ2-5; weak D call: TRBD2 (5 bases). As DNA, the CDR3 is TGTGCCAGCAGCTTGGGGACTCAAGAGACCCAGTACTTC. It is translated as CASSLGTQETQYF.